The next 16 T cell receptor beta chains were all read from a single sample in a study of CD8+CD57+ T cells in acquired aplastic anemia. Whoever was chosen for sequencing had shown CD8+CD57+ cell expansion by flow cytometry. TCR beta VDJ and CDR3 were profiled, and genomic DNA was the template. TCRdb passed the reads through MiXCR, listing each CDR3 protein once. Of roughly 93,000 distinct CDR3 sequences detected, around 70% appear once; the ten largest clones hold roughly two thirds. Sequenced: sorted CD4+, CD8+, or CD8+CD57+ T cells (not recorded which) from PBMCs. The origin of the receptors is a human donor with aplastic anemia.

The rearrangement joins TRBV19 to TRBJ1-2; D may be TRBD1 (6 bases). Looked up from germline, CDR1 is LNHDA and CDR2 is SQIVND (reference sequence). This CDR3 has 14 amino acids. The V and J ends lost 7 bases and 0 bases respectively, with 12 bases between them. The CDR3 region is CASTTGIANYGYTF. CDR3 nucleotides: TGTGCCAGTACGACAGGAATAGCTAACTATGGCTACACCTTC. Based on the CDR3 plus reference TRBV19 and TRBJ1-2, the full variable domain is DGGITQSPKYLFRKEGQNVTLSCEQNLNHDAMYWYRQDPGQGLRLIYYSQIVNDFQKGDIAEGYSVSREKKESFPLTVTSAQKNPTAFYLCASTTGIANYGYTFGSGTRLTVV.

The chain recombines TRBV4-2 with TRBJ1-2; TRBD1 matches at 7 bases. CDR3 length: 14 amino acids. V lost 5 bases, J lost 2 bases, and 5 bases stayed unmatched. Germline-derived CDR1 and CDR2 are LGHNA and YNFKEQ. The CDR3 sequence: CASSYRDSNYGYTF. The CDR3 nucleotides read TGTGCCAGCAGCTACAGGGACAGCAACTATGGCTACACCTTC.

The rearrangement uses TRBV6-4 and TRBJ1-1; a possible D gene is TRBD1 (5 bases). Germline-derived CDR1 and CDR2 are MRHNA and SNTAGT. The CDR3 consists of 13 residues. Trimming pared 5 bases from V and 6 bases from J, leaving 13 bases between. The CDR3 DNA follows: TGTGCCAGCAGTTCAACTCCAGGGTCTGAAGCTTTCTTT. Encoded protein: CASSSTPGSEAFF.

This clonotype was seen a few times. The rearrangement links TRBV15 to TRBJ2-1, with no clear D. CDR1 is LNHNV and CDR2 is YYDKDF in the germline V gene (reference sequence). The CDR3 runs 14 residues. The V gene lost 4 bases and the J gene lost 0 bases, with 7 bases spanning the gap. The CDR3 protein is CATSIRASYNEQFF. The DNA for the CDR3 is TGTGCCACCAGCATTCGGGCCTCCTACAATGAGCAGTTCTTC.

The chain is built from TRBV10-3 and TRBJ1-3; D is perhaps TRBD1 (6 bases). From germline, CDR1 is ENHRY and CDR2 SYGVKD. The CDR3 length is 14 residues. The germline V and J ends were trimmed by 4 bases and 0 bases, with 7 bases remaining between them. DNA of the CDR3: TGTGCCATCAGTGGGGGGCGCTCTGGAAACACCATATATTTT. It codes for CAISGGRSGNTIYF.

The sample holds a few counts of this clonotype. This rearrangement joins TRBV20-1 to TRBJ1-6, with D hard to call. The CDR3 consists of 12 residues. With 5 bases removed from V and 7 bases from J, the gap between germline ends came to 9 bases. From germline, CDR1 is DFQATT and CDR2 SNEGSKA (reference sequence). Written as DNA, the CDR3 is TGCAGTGCTCACGGCAGAAATTCACCCCTCCACTTT. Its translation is CSAHGRNSPLHF.

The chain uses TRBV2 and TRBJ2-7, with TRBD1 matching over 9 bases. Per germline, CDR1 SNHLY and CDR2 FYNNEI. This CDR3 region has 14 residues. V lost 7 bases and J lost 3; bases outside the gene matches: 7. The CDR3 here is CASKRGQGNYEQYF. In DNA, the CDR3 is TGTGCCAGCAAACGGGGACAGGGTAACTACGAGCAGTACTTC.

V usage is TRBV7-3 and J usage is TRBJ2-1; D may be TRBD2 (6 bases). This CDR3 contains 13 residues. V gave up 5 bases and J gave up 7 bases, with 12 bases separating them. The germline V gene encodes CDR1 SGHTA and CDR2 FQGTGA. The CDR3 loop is CASSNGTANEQFF. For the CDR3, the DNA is TGTGCCAGCAGCAACGGGACTGCTAATGAGCAGTTCTTC.

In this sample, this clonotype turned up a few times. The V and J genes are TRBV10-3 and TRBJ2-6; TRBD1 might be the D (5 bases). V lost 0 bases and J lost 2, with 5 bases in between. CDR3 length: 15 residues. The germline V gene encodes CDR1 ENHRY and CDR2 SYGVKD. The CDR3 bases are TGTGCCATCAGTGAGTCGACAGCTGGGGCCAACGTCCTGACTTTC. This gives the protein CAISESTAGANVLTF.

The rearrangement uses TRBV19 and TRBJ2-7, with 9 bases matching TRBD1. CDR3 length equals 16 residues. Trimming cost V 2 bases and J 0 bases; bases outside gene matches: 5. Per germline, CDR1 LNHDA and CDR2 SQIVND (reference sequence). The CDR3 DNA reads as TGTGCCAGTAGTATATCCGGGACAGGGTCCTCCTACGAGCAGTACTTC. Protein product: CASSISGTGSSYEQYF.

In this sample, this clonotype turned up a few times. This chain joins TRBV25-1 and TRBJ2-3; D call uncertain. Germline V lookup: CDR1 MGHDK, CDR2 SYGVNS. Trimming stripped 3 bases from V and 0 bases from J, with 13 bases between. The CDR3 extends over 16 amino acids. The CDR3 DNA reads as TGTGCCAGCAGTGAGTATCTAAGCAGCAGCACAGATACGCAGTATTTT. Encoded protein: CASSEYLSSSTDTQYF.

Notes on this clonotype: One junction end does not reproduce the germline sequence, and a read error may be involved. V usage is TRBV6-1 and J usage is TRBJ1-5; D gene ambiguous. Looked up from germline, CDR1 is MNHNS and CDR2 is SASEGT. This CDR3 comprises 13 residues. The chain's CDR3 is CVSSETRQQPQHF. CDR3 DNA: TGTGTCAGCAGTGAAACGCGGCAGCAGCCCCAGCATTTT.

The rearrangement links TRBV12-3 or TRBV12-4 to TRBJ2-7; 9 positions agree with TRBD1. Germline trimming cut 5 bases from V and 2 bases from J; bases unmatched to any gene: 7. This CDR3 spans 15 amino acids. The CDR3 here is CASSRGTGFPYEQYF. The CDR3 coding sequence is TGTGCCAGCAGTCGAGGGACAGGGTTCCCCTACGAGCAGTACTTC.

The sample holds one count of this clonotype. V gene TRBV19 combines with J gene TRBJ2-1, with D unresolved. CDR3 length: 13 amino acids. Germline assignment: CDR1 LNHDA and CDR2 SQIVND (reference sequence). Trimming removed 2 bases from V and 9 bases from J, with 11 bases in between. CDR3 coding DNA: TGTGCCAGTAGTATACCCCCAGGAGTTGAGCAGTTCTTC. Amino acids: CASSIPPGVEQFF. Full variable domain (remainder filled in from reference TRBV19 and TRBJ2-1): DGGITQSPKYLFRKEGQNVTLSCEQNLNHDAMYWYRQDPGQGLRLIYYSQIVNDFQKGDIAEGYSVSREKKESFPLTVTSAQKNPTAFYLCASSIPPGVEQFFGPGTRLTVL.

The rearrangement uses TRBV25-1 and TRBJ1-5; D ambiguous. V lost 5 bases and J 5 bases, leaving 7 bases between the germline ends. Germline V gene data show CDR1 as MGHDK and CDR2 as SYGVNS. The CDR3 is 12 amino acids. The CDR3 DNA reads TGTGCCAGCAGTTCCCTTGATCAGCCCCAGCATTTT. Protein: CASSSLDQPQHF.

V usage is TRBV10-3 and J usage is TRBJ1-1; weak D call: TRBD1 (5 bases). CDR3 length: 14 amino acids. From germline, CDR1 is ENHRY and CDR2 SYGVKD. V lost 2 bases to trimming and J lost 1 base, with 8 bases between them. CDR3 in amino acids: CAISERGENTEAFF. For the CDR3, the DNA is TGTGCCATCAGTGAGAGGGGCGAGAACACTGAAGCTTTCTTT.